Each of the 32 T cell receptor beta chains below was sequenced from the same sample in a study of shared clonotypes between healthy human individuals. CD45RO-negative, CCR7-selected cells formed the naive CD8 fraction, which excluded terminally differentiated effector memory CD45RA+ cells. Sequencing was performed with immunoSEQ multiplex PCR; in TCRdb, only in-frame clones are kept and a portion is missing. This table has 2 million to 2.5 million clones, 85% to 95% appearing once. The sample comprised naive CD8+ T cells from PBMCs. The receptors derive from a young man in good health. Some clones in this sample may be carry-over from other donors' samples.

The rearrangement uses TRBV4-1 and TRBJ2-3; D is ambiguous. V lost 6 bases, J lost 1 base, and 20 bases lay in between. The germline V gene has CDR1 MGHRA and CDR2 YSYEKL. This CDR3 is built from 17 residues. For the CDR3, the DNA is TGCGCCAGCAGTCCAAGATCGGTGTTATCGGGCACAGATACGCAGTATTTT. This translates into CASSPRSVLSGTDTQYF.

Only one count was recorded for this clone. At the DNA level, this CDR3 is encoded by other sequences in the same sample as well. The rearrangement uses TRBV12-5 and TRBJ2-2; D is perhaps TRBD2 (5 bases). Looked up from germline, CDR1 is LGHNT and CDR2 is FRNRAP. Trimming pared 0 bases from V and 4 bases from J, leaving 12 bases between. The CDR3 contains 16 residues. The CDR3 DNA sequence: TGTGCTAGTGGTTTGGTAGTCGGGGAGTTCACCGGGGAGCTGTTTTTT. Its translation: CASGLVVGEFTGELFF.

The chain has TRBV4-1 and TRBJ2-1; 11 positions match TRBD2. The CDR3 covers 17 residues. The trim removed 0 bases at V and 4 bases at J, leaving 5 bases unmatched. Germline V lookup: CDR1 MGHRA, CDR2 YSYEKL. Here the CDR3 DNA reads TGCGCCAGCAGCCAAGAGGTAGCGGGAGGGGGGTACAATGAGCAGTTCTTC. Its translation: CASSQEVAGGGYNEQFF.

The V call is TRBV27, the J call TRBJ1-2, with D possibly TRBD1 on 5 matching bases. CDR1 and CDR2 from the germline V gene are MNHEY and SMNVEV (reference sequence). The CDR3 is 14 residues long. The V gene lost 6 bases and the J gene lost 4 bases, with 15 bases spanning the gap. The CDR3 is CASSDRAGLYGYTF. CDR3 bases: TGTGCCAGCAGCGATAGGGCGGGGCTCTATGGCTACACCTTC.

The chain links TRBV7-6 to TRBJ1-1, with D possibly TRBD1 on 5 matching bases. V was cut by 6 bases and J by 2 bases, with 13 bases left in between. The CDR3 consists of 14 residues. Germline V gene data show CDR1 as SGHVS and CDR2 as FNYEAQ. CDR3 nucleotide sequence: TGTGCCAGCAGTTCCGGGGGGGGAAACACTGAAGCTTTCTTT. This codes for CASSSGGGNTEAFF.

V usage is TRBV7-9 and J usage is TRBJ2-2; D is undetermined. Trimming removed 9 bases from V and 3 bases from J, with 8 bases in between. CDR1 SEHNR and CDR2 FQNEAQ come from the germline V gene (reference sequence). The CDR3 is 12 amino acids. The CDR3 here is CARSQDTGELFF. In DNA form, the CDR3 reads TGTGCCAGGAGCCAGGACACCGGGGAGCTGTTTTTT.

The chain employs TRBV27 and TRBJ2-3, with TRBD2 matching 12 bases. Germline CDR1 MNHEY, CDR2 SMNVEV (reference sequence). The CDR3 length is 18 residues. Unmatched junction bases numbered 10, after V lost 0 bases and J lost 6 bases. The CDR3 sequence: CASSLSPPSGRARDTQYF. The CDR3 DNA sequence: TGTGCCAGCAGTTTATCCCCCCCTAGCGGGAGGGCCCGGGATACGCAGTATTTT.

The chain recombines TRBV7-8 with TRBJ2-4, with D perhaps matching TRBD1 (5 bases). The CDR3 is 15 residues long. V was trimmed by 2 bases and J by 3 bases, leaving 11 bases between them. The V gene's germline CDR1 is SGHVS and CDR2 FQNEAQ. CDR3 sequence: CASSLSWGGKNIQYF. The CDR3 nucleotides are TGTGCCAGCAGCTTAAGCTGGGGCGGCAAAAACATTCAGTACTTC.

Only one count was recorded for this clone. The chain's CDR3 is CASSPDFSGNTIYF. DNA of the CDR3: TGTGCCAGCAGTCCGGACTTCTCTGGAAACACCATATATTTT. V and J are TRBV27 and TRBJ1-3, with no clear D. Between the trimmed V and J ends, which lost 5 bases and 0 bases, there was a span of 8 bases. Per the germline V gene, CDR1 is MNHEY and CDR2 is SMNVEV (reference sequence). The CDR3 contains 14 residues.

The V gene is TRBV7-9, the J gene TRBJ2-3; D call uncertain. Germline CDR1 and CDR2: SEHNR and FQNEAQ (reference sequence). The CDR3 extends over 15 amino acids. Between the trimmed V and J ends, which lost 3 bases and 2 bases, there was a span of 12 bases. Here the CDR3 reads CASSLPYTDTDTQYF. CDR3 DNA sequence: TGTGCCAGCAGCTTGCCGTACACCGACACAGATACGCAGTATTTT.

The rearrangement links TRBV11-2 to TRBJ2-7; 8 nucleotides match TRBD2. Looked up from germline, CDR1 is SGHAT and CDR2 is FQNNGV. CDR3 length: 14 residues. J was trimmed by 3 bases and V by 5 bases; bases with no gene match: 6. The CDR3: CASSVGLDNYEQYF. CDR3 DNA sequence: TGTGCCAGCAGCGTGGGACTAGACAACTACGAGCAGTACTTC. The variable domain in full, with the rest retrieved from reference TRBV11-2 and TRBJ2-7, is EAGVAQSPRYKIIEKRQSVAFWCNPISGHATLYWYQQILGQGPKLLIQFQNNGVVDDSQLPKDRFSAERLKGVDSTLKIQPAKLEDSAVYLCASSVGLDNYEQYFGPGTRLTVT.

The V and J genes are TRBV7-9 and TRBJ1-2; the match to TRBD1 covers 9 bases. CDR3 length: 17 amino acids. From germline, CDR1 is SEHNR and CDR2 FQNEAQ (reference sequence). V lost 4 bases and J lost 4; bases outside the gene matches: 13. Here the CDR3 DNA reads TGTGCCAGCAGCTCGGGGACCGGGACAGGGCCTCTCTATGGCTACACCTTC. This sequence encodes CASSSGTGTGPLYGYTF.

The chain is built from TRBV7-9 and TRBJ2-1; 9 positions match TRBD1. Per germline, CDR1 SEHNR and CDR2 FQNEAQ (reference sequence). CDR3 size: 14 residues. V trimming: 7 bases; J trimming: 3 bases; junction bases outside the gene matches: 4. CDR3 residues: CASNGQGIYNEQFF. In nucleotides, the CDR3 is TGTGCCAGCAATGGACAGGGGATCTACAATGAGCAGTTCTTC.

The chain combines TRBV27 with TRBJ2-3; D remains unclear. There are 15 residues in the CDR3. V dropped 3 bases and J dropped 6 bases, with 16 bases sitting between them. Germline CDR1 reads MNHEY; CDR2 reads SMNVEV (reference sequence). CDR3 sequence (DNA): TGTGCCAGCAGTTTCCGACCCCACGGTGCCGATACGCAGTATTTT. This encodes CASSFRPHGADTQYF.

The V call is TRBV28, the J call TRBJ1-1; a weak D match, TRBD1 (5 bases). V gave up 2 bases and J gave up 4 bases, with 17 bases separating them. The V gene's germline CDR1 is MDHEN and CDR2 SYDVKM. This CDR3 has 16 residues. The CDR3 DNA reads TGTGCCAGCAGTTTAGTTGGTTTATCTGGGGGCACTGAAGCTTTCTTT. Translated: CASSLVGLSGGTEAFF.

The genes are TRBV27 and TRBJ2-3; the match to TRBD1 covers 7 bases. Per germline, CDR1 MNHEY and CDR2 SMNVEV (reference sequence). The V and J ends lost 7 bases and 3 bases, in that order; junction bases with no gene match: 10. The CDR3 is 15 residues long. The CDR3, as DNA: TGTGCCAGCAAACCCAGGGGGTCGTGGACAGATACGCAGTATTTT. Encoded protein: CASKPRGSWTDTQYF.

This chain uses TRBV9 with TRBJ2-4, with 14 nucleotides matching TRBD2. The V gene end was trimmed by 3 bases and the J gene end by 6 bases; junction bases not matched to a gene: 2. CDR3 length: 15 residues. Germline loops: CDR1 SGDLS, CDR2 YYNGEE. The CDR3 region is CASSGGTSGRNIQYF. DNA of the CDR3: TGTGCCAGCAGCGGCGGGACTAGCGGGAGAAACATTCAGTACTTC.

The gene calls are TRBV12-5 and TRBJ1-2; D gene uncertain. Trimming pared 5 bases from V and 1 base from J, leaving 17 bases between. This CDR3 spans 16 amino acids. The germline V gene has CDR1 LGHNT and CDR2 FRNRAP. CDR3 coding DNA: TGTGCTAGTGGTCCCTATTTGGGTCCGGGTAACTATGGCTACACCTTC. Amino acids: CASGPYLGPGNYGYTF.

This clone showed up just once. The gene calls are TRBV5-8 and TRBJ2-7; 11 nucleotides match TRBD2. V lost 0 bases to trimming and J lost 0 bases; unmatched junction nucleotides: 2. The CDR3 consists of 16 residues. Germline V CDR1 and CDR2: SGHTS, YDEGEE. The CDR3 loop is CASSLGLAGSSYEQYF. In DNA, the CDR3 is TGTGCCAGCAGCTTGGGACTAGCGGGGAGCTCCTACGAGCAGTACTTC.

Here the CDR3 DNA reads TGTGCCAGCACCCTCCTAGCCGGGACAAATACCTACGAGCAGTACTTC. Translating gives CASTLLAGTNTYEQYF. The gene calls are TRBV28 and TRBJ2-7, with TRBD1 as a possible D gene (6 bases). The length of the CDR3 is 16 residues. Germline CDR1 MDHEN, CDR2 SYDVKM. V was cut by 7 bases and J by 2 bases, with 21 bases left in between. Filled out from reference TRBV28 and TRBJ2-7, the complete variable domain reads DVKVTQSSRYLVKRTGEKVFLECVQDMDHENMFWYRQDPGLGLRLIYFSYDVKMKEKGDIPEGYSVSREKKERFSLILESASTNQTSMYLCASTLLAGTNTYEQYFGPGTRLTVT.

The chain joins TRBV4-1 to TRBJ2-7; 9 bases are a match to TRBD1. Germline-derived CDR1 and CDR2 are MGHRA and YSYEKL. This CDR3 comprises 14 residues. Losses at the gene ends were 4 bases for V and 12 bases for J; bases not matched to a gene: 13. In DNA form, the CDR3 reads TGCGCCAGCAGCCCGGTGGAGGGGACAGGGATTCCGTACTTC. Translating it yields CASSPVEGTGIPYF.

About this clone itself: Other DNA sequences in this specimen translate into the identical CDR3. J is TRBJ2-1 and V is TRBV27; TRBD2 is a possible D gene (7 bases). CDR1 is MNHEY and CDR2 is SMNVEV in the germline V gene (reference sequence). The ends were cut back, 3 bases at V and 8 bases at J, with 11 bases in the middle. This CDR3 region has 13 residues. The CDR3 spells CASSFLGGDEQFF. The CDR3, as DNA: TGTGCCAGCAGTTTTTTAGGGGGGGATGAGCAGTTCTTC.

This sequence joins TRBV4-1 and TRBJ1-1; the D is unclear. This CDR3 spans 15 amino acids. Trimming pared 1 base from V and 5 bases from J, leaving 14 bases between. The germline V gene encodes CDR1 MGHRA and CDR2 YSYEKL. CDR3 DNA sequence: TGCGCCAGCAGCCAAGGAGTGGGCCGGAGGACTGAAGCTTTCTTT. Translating it yields CASSQGVGRRTEAFF.

The gene calls are TRBV4-2 and TRBJ2-7; D gene unclear. The CDR3 contains 15 residues. The V end was cut by 0 bases, the J end by 2 bases, with 11 bases between. The germline V gene encodes CDR1 LGHNA and CDR2 YNFKEQ. The CDR3 sequence is CASSQDLGIAYEQYF. CDR3 bases: TGTGCCAGCAGCCAAGATCTAGGTATAGCCTACGAGCAGTACTTC.

The chain is built from TRBV9 and TRBJ2-7; D is perhaps TRBD2 (5 bases). The V end was cut by 1 base, the J end by 6 bases, with 20 bases between. The CDR3 runs 16 residues. Germline CDR1 is SGDLS and CDR2 is YYNGEE. The CDR3 loop reads CASSVRQEIGRAEQYF. The CDR3 nucleotides are TGTGCCAGCAGCGTAAGGCAGGAAATCGGGCGGGCCGAGCAGTACTTC.

The rearrangement uses TRBV6-5 and TRBJ2-4; no clear D. The CDR3 contains 15 residues. Germline V CDR1 and CDR2: MNHEY, SVGAGI. V was shortened by 0 bases and J by 3 bases, with 9 bases between the two germline ends. The CDR3 protein is CASSYSHNHKNIQYF. CDR3 in DNA: TGTGCCAGCAGTTACTCCCACAACCACAAAAACATTCAGTACTTC.

This clone was seen only once. Other nucleotide sequences in the sample specify the same CDR3. This sequence joins TRBV5-1 and TRBJ2-5; D gene unclear. The CDR3 is 11 residues long. Germline-derived CDR1 and CDR2 are SGHRS and YFSETQ. V was shortened by 7 bases and J by 5 bases, with 9 bases between the two germline ends. Here the CDR3 reads CASSPGETQYF. The CDR3 DNA reads TGCGCCAGCTCGCCTGGGGAGACCCAGTACTTC.

CDR3 in amino acids: CASRRDRNEQFF. The DNA for the CDR3 is TGTGCCAGCAGGAGAGACAGGAATGAGCAGTTCTTC. V gene TRBV6-6 combines with J gene TRBJ2-1, with D possibly matching TRBD1 (6 bases). CDR3 size: 12 residues. Germline loops: CDR1 MNHNY, CDR2 SVGAGI (reference sequence). V was shortened by 6 bases and J by 7 bases, with 10 bases between the two germline ends.

A single count supports this clone. The chain joins TRBV19 to TRBJ1-1; TRBD1 is a possible D gene (5 bases). The CDR3 has 18 residues. Per germline, CDR1 LNHDA and CDR2 SQIVND (reference sequence). The V and J ends lost 3 bases and 1 base respectively, with 21 bases between them. CDR3: CASSIQRVDTLTNTEAFF. Here the CDR3 DNA reads TGTGCCAGTAGTATTCAGAGGGTGGACACCCTAACGAACACTGAAGCTTTCTTT.

V gene TRBV7-9 combines with J gene TRBJ2-7; 9 bases are shared with TRBD1. The CDR3 has 16 amino acids. J gave up 6 bases and V 6 bases, and 15 bases lay outside the gene matches. Germline V lookup: CDR1 SEHNR, CDR2 FQNEAQ (reference sequence). Here the CDR3 reads CASSPRSGTGRLEQYF. The DNA for the CDR3 is TGTGCCAGCAGTCCACGAAGCGGGACAGGGCGACTCGAGCAGTACTTC. Together with reference TRBV7-9 and TRBJ2-7, the CDR3 gives the full variable domain: DTGVSQNPRHKITKRGQNVTFRCDPISEHNRLYWYRQTLGQGPEFLTYFQNEAQLEKSRLLSDRFSAERPKGSFSTLEIQRTEQGDSAMYLCASSPRSGTGRLEQYFGPGTRLTVT.

This chain uses TRBV7-9 with TRBJ2-1; 13 nucleotides align to TRBD2. Germline lookup yields CDR1 SEHNR and CDR2 FQNEAQ (reference sequence). J gave up 8 bases and V 4 bases, and 5 bases lay outside the gene matches. The CDR3 totals 15 residues. For the CDR3, the DNA is TGTGCCAGCAGCTATAGACTAGCGGGAGGCTATGAGCAGTTCTTC. This sequence encodes CASSYRLAGGYEQFF.

The rearrangement uses TRBV2 and TRBJ2-1; 8 nucleotides align to TRBD2. The CDR3 length is 16 residues. J lost 8 bases, V lost 4 bases, and 13 bases had no gene match. From germline, CDR1 is SNHLY and CDR2 FYNNEI. CDR3 in DNA: TGTGCCAGCAGTGCAGGACGGGAGGGCCTCGGCGATGAGCAGTTCTTC. Its translation: CASSAGREGLGDEQFF. The entire variable domain, with the rest obtained from reference TRBV2 and TRBJ2-1, is as follows: EPEVTQTPSHQVTQMGQEVILRCVPISNHLYFYWYRQILGQKVEFLVSFYNNEISEKSEIFDDQFSVERPDGSNFTLKIRSTKLEDSAMYFCASSAGREGLGDEQFFGPGTRLTVL.